This TCR beta chain was recorded in a study of cytomegalovirus exposure and HLA in healthy donors. The PCR made use of 60 Vbeta and 13 Jbeta primers. The data were produced by immunoSEQ multiplex PCR, yet TCRdb's version contains in-frame clones alone and is incomplete. The profile shows around 150,000 clones, roughly 80% of them singletons. The CDR3 runs 15 residues. The J segment lost 4 bases and the V segment lost 4 bases, leaving 4 bases of the junction unmatched. Germline V gene lookup returns CDR1 SGDLS and CDR2 YYNGEE. V is TRBV9 and J is TRBJ2-2; 10 bases are a match to TRBD1. The receptor comes from a man between 45 and 60 years old in good health and CMV-seropositive. Sequenced sample: PBMCs. The chain's CDR3 is CASSPRQGATGELFF. The CDR3, as DNA: TGTGCCAGCAGCCCTCGACAGGGGGCCACCGGGGAGCTGTTTTTT.